The 5 T cell receptor beta chains below were found in one sample sequenced in a study of T cells expressing NK-cell markers (dated by TCRdb to the early 2020s). Libraries were built with 5' RACE. Reads for this sample came from an Illumina HiSeq 2000. TCRdb reprocessed the reads; each CDR3 protein sequence makes one entry, and DNA is unavailable. This sample's table carries about 15,000 distinct CDR3 sequences. Approximately 59% of the sample lies in the top ten. Sequencing was done on a sample of blood T cells: a sorted CD56 or NKG2C T cell subset, CD4+ or CD8+ T cells, or bulk PBMC T cells (not recorded which). These receptors were collected from a man aged 18-70 years in good health.

V usage is TRBV3-1 and J usage is TRBJ2-3; the D call of TRBD1 rests on TCRdb alone, since no DNA is present to check it. Per germline, CDR1 LGHDT and CDR2 YNNKEL (reference sequence). CDR3 length equals 14 residues. This chain's CDR3 is CASSQDRARDTQYF.

The chain joins TRBV12-3 or TRBV12-4 to TRBJ2-1; TCRdb outputs TRBD1, but without DNA this stays unchecked. The CDR3 has 11 residues. CDR3 region: CASSRGGEQFF.

This chain joins TRBV5-6 and TRBJ2-7; TCRdb indicates TRBD1, and absent DNA this call remains unverified. The CDR3 totals 15 residues. Germline-derived CDR1 and CDR2 are SGHDT and YYEEEE. The chain's CDR3 is CASSAGQGGVYEQYF. Variable domain in full (rest from reference TRBV5-6 and TRBJ2-7): DAGVTQSPTHLIKTRGQQVTLRCSPKSGHDTVSWYQQALGQGPQFIFQYYEEEERQRGNFPDRFSGHQFPNYSSELNVNALLLGDSALYLCASSAGQGGVYEQYFGPGTRLTVT.

The chain is built from TRBV29-1 and TRBJ2-1. CDR3 length equals 13 residues. Germline-derived CDR1 and CDR2 are SQVTM and ANQGSEA. CDR3 region: CSVAGGSYNEQFF.

The chain employs TRBV4-3 and TRBJ2-5; the D call from TCRdb, TRBD1, cannot be confirmed without DNA. The CDR3 is 14 residues long. CDR1 is LGHNA, CDR2 YSLEER, per germline. CDR3: CASSPGPPGETQYF.